A selection of T cell receptor beta chains follows, all from one sample in a study of blood T cell repertoires in COVID-19. The table came from immunoSEQ multiplex PCR; TCRdb's copy has only in-frame clones and leaves some out. The sample shows 250,000 to 300,000 clones, 88% of them seen only once. The sample taken for sequencing was peripheral blood. Receptor source: a woman aged 25 to 39 with COVID-19, enrolled during active disease. The CDR3 runs from the conserved cysteine through the conserved F or W. D genes are given only for firm matches. Size values are once, few and many counts, or a class for expanded clones, and some rows have none.

j_call clone_size d_call v_call cdr3_nt cdr3_aa
TRBJ2-2 . TRBD2 TRBV5-1 TGCGCCAGCAGCCCGCGGGCGGGAGGCACCGGGGAGCTGTTTTTT CASSPRAGGTGELFF
TRBJ1-2 . TRBD1 TRBV2 TGTGCCAGCAGCGGTGGGCCGGGACAGGGAAACTATGGCTACACCTTC CASSGGPGQGNYGYTF
TRBJ1-5 . TRBD1 TRBV6-6 TGTGCCAGCAGTTCAGGACAGGGTCGAAGCAATCAGCCCCAGCATTTT CASSSGQGRSNQPQHF
TRBJ2-3 . . TRBV5-1 TGCGCCAGCAGCTTGACAGGGGATACGCAGTATTTT CASSLTGDTQYF
TRBJ1-1 . . TRBV7-9 TGTGCCAGCAGCCTAACACCCCAGGGTGAAGCTTTCTTT CASSLTPQGEAFF
TRBJ1-5 once TRBD1 TRBV2 TGTGCCAGCAGTGAAGCGCAGGGGGCCTGGCAGCCCCAGCATTTT CASSEAQGAWQPQHF
TRBJ2-1 . TRBD1 TRBV10-3 TGTGCCATCAATCAGGGGGCGTCGAATGAGCAGTTCTTC CAINQGASNEQFF
TRBJ2-7 . . TRBV9 TGTGCCAGCAGCGTAGGGGGACTCGAGCTCCACGAGCAGTACTTC CASSVGGLELHEQYF
TRBJ1-5 . . TRBV14 TGTGCCAGCAGGACAAAAGGGAGGGATCAGCCCCAGCATTTT CASRTKGRDQPQHF
TRBJ1-5 . . TRBV15 TGTGCCACCAGCAGACCGGTCGGGAATCAGCCCCAGCATTTT CATSRPVGNQPQHF
TRBJ2-3 . TRBD2 TRBV4-1 TGCGCCAGCAGCCAAGCAGGCGGGAGAACAGATACGCAGTATTTT CASSQAGGRTDTQYF
TRBJ2-3 . . TRBV12-3/TRBV12-4 TGTGCCACCGCGTTGCGAGATACGCAGTATTTT CATALRDTQYF
TRBJ1-4 . . TRBV3-1/TRBV3-2 TGTGCCAGCAGCCAAGGGACAGCTAATGAAAAACTGTTTTTT CASSQGTANEKLFF
TRBJ1-6 . . TRBV5-8 TGTGCCAGCCGGGGTGCGGATGGGTCACCCCTCCACTTT CASRGADGSPLHF
TRBJ1-5 . TRBD1 TRBV24-1 TGTGCCACCAGTGAGGGGACAGGGGGTCAGCCCCAGCATTTT CATSEGTGGQPQHF
TRBJ1-1 . TRBD1 TRBV28 TGTGCCAGCAGTCATCGGGACAGGGAAGCTTTCTTT CASSHRDREAFF
TRBJ1-5 . TRBD1 TRBV27 TGTGCCAGCAGTTTAAACAGGGGTAGGGGCAATCAGCCCCAGCATTTT CASSLNRGRGNQPQHF
TRBJ2-5 . TRBD1 TRBV7-2 TGTGCCAGCAGCTTAGTTACAGGGGTGGGGGCCCAGTACTTC CASSLVTGVGAQYF
TRBJ1-2 . TRBD1 TRBV18 TGTGCCAGCTCACCCGGGACAGGGCCGCGGGATGGCTACACCTTC CASSPGTGPRDGYTF
TRBJ1-5 . . TRBV6-2/TRBV6-3 TGTGCCAGCAGTTATTGGGGAGTCAATCAGCCCCAGCATTTT CASSYWGVNQPQHF
TRBJ1-2 . TRBD1 TRBV6-5 TGTGCCGTCTCAGGGGGCAACTATGGCTACACCTTC CAVSGGNYGYTF
TRBJ2-7 . . TRBV28 TGTGCCAGCAGTTTAGCGGGGCCCGCCTACGAGCAGTACTTC CASSLAGPAYEQYF
TRBJ2-1 . TRBD2 TRBV6-5 TGTGCCAGCAGTTACGGACTAGCGGGAGAGTTCTTC CASSYGLAGEFF
TRBJ2-7 once TRBD2 TRBV6-4 TGTGCCAGCAGTGTTAGCGGGAGGTCCTACGAGCAGTACTTC CASSVSGRSYEQYF
TRBJ1-4 . . TRBV2 TGTGCCAGCGCCGAGCCGGGCCGGGGTGAAAAACTGTTTTTT CASAEPGRGEKLFF
TRBJ1-2 . . TRBV7-9 TGTGCCAGCGGACACAGGTCTAACTATGGCTACACCTTC CASGHRSNYGYTF
TRBJ2-5 once . TRBV30 TGTGCCTGGAGTGTACTAGGGAATGGGGAGACCCAGTACTTC CAWSVLGNGETQYF
TRBJ1-2 . . TRBV30 TGTGCCTGGAGTGAAGACACCAACTATGGCTACACCTTC CAWSEDTNYGYTF
TRBJ1-5 once . TRBV8-1 TGTGGCAGTGCATCCGCAGCCCTGACACTGTGTAGCAATCAGCCCCAGCATTTT CGSASAALTLCSNQPQHF
TRBJ2-3 . . TRBV7-2 TGTGCCAGCACTCCCATTGGGGGGAGAGGGACGCAGTATTTT CASTPIGGRGTQYF
TRBJ1-2 . . TRBV5-6 TGTGCCAGCAGCTTGATTCCGGGGGAGGGTGGCTACACCTTC CASSLIPGEGGYTF
TRBJ2-7 . TRBD1 TRBV27 TGTGCCAGCAGTTTATCCGGGACAGGGGGCGGCGAGCAGTACTTC CASSLSGTGGGEQYF
TRBJ2-7 . TRBD1 TRBV24-1 TGTGCCACCAGTGATCCCAGGGGGAAGGACGAGCAGTACTTC CATSDPRGKDEQYF
TRBJ1-5 once TRBD1 TRBV2 TGTGCCAGCAGTTCGGACAGGGGACTCAATCAGCCCCAGCATTTT CASSSDRGLNQPQHF
TRBJ1-4 once . TRBV12-3/TRBV12-4 TGTGCCAGCGGGCTTGAAAAACTGTTTTTT CASGLEKLFF
TRBJ2-7 . . TRBV10-1 TGCGCCAGCAGTGAGCGGTCACCTCGGGAGCAGTACTTC CASSERSPREQYF
TRBJ2-7 . TRBD1 TRBV6-2/TRBV6-3 TGTGCCAGCAGTTACCGACCGGGACAGGTCTCCTACGAGCAGTACTTC CASSYRPGQVSYEQYF
TRBJ1-4 . TRBD1 TRBV4-1 TGCGCCAGCAGCCCCTGGACAGGTTCTAATGAAAAACTGTTTTTT CASSPWTGSNEKLFF
TRBJ1-5 . TRBD1 TRBV28 TGTGCCAGCAGTACCCGATGGGACAGCAGTTATAGCAATCAGCCCCAGCATTTT CASSTRWDSSYSNQPQHF
TRBJ2-1 . . TRBV7-9 TGTGCCAGCAGCCTCCCCCCCCGTGAGCAGTTCTTC CASSLPPREQFF
TRBJ2-3 . TRBD2 TRBV6-5 TGTGCCAGCAGTTCCCTAGCGGGAGGCACAGATACGCAGTATTTT CASSSLAGGTDTQYF
TRBJ2-2 once . TRBV9 TGTGCCAGCAGCGTAGAACAAGTCCGAGGGGAGCTGTTTTTT CASSVEQVRGELFF
TRBJ2-5 . . TRBV7-9 TGTGCCAGCAGCTTCCTGTCGGGACAAGAGACCCAGTACTTC CASSFLSGQETQYF
TRBJ1-5 . . TRBV6-1 TGTGCCAGCAGTGAACAGGGGAGTAATCAGCCCCAGCATTTT CASSEQGSNQPQHF
TRBJ2-5 . TRBD1 TRBV27 TGTGCCAGCAGTCTCGGACAGGGCCAAGAGACCCAGTACTTC CASSLGQGQETQYF
TRBJ2-2 . . TRBV19 TGTGCCAGTAGTACCAGGACACAGAACACCGGGGAGCTGTTTTTT CASSTRTQNTGELFF
TRBJ1-2 . . TRBV5-4 TGTGCCAGCAGCTTTCAGGGAAGATACGATGGCTACACCTTC CASSFQGRYDGYTF
TRBJ1-3 . TRBD1 TRBV29-1 TGCAGCGCCGGTGACAGGGCTGGAAACACCATATATTTT CSAGDRAGNTIYF
TRBJ2-7 . . TRBV6-5 TGTGCCAGCAACTTGGAGGGAGGACTCTCCTACGAGCAGTACTTC CASNLEGGLSYEQYF
TRBJ1-5 . . TRBV28 TGTGCCAGCAGTCAAATTCATCAGCCCCAGCATTTT CASSQIHQPQHF
TRBJ1-4 . TRBD1 TRBV19 TGTGCCAGTAGTATGCGCCAGGGGGCGAATGAAAAACTGTTTTTT CASSMRQGANEKLFF